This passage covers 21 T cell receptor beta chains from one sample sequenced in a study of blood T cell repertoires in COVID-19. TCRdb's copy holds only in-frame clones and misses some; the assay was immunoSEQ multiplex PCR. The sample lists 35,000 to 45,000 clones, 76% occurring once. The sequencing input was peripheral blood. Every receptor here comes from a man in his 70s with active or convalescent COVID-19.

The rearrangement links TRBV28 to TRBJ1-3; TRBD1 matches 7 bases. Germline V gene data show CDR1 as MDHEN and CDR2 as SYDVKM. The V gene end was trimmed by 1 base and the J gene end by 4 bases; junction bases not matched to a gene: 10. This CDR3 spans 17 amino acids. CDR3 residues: CASSLSTLGQAGNTIYF. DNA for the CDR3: TGTGCCAGCAGTTTATCGACCCTCGGACAGGCAGGAAACACCATATATTTT.

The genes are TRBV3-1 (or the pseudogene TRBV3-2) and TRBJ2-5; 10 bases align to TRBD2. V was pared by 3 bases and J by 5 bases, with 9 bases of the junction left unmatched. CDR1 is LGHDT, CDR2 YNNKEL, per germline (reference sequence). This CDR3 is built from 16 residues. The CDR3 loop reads CASSQPSGGAGETQYF. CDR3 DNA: TGTGCCAGCAGCCAGCCCAGCGGGGGGGCCGGGGAGACCCAGTACTTC.

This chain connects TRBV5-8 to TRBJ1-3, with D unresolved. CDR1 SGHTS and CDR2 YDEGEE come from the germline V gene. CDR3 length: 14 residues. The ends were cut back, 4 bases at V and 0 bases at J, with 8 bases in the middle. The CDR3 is CASSSLASGNTIYF. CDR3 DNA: TGTGCCAGCAGCAGTTTAGCCTCTGGAAACACCATATATTTT.

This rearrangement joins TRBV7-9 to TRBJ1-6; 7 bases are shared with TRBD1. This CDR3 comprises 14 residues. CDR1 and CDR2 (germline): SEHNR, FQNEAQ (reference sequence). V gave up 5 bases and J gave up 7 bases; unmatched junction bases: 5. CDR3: CASSPWDRNSPLHF. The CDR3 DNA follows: TGTGCCAGCAGCCCTTGGGACAGAAATTCACCCCTCCACTTT. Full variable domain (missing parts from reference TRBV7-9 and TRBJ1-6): DTGVSQNPRHKITKRGQNVTFRCDPISEHNRLYWYRQTLGQGPEFLTYFQNEAQLEKSRLLSDRFSAERPKGSFSTLEIQRTEQGDSAMYLCASSPWDRNSPLHFGNGTRLTVT.

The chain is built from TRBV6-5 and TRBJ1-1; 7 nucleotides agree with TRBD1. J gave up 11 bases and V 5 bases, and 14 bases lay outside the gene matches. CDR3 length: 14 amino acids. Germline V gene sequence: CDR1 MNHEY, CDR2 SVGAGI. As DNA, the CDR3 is TGTGCCAGCAGTCTCCCGGGACAGACCACAAGTGCTTTCTTT. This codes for CASSLPGQTTSAFF.

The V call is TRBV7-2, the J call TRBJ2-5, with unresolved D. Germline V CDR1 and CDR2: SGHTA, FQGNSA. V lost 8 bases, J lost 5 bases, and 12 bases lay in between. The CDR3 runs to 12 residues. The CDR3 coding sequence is TGTGCCAGCGGAAACAGCAGGGAGACCCAGTACTTC. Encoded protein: CASGNSRETQYF.

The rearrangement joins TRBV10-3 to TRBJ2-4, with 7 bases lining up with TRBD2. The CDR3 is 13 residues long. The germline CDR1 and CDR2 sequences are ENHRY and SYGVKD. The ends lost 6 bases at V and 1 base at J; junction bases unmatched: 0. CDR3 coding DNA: TGTGCCATCAGCGGGGGGGCCAAAAACATTCAGTACTTC. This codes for CAISGGAKNIQYF.

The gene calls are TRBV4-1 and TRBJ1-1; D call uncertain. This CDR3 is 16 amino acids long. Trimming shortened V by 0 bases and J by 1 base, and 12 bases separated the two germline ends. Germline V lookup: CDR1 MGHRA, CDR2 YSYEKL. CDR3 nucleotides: TGCGCCAGCAGCCAAGACGCCAGGAACTCGAACACTGAAGCTTTCTTT. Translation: CASSQDARNSNTEAFF.

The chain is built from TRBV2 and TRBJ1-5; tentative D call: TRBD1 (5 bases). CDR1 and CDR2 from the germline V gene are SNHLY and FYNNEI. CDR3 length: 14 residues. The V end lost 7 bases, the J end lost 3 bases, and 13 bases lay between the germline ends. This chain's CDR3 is CASTSDSYNQPQHF. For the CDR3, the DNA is TGTGCCAGCACATCCGACAGCTACAATCAGCCCCAGCATTTT.

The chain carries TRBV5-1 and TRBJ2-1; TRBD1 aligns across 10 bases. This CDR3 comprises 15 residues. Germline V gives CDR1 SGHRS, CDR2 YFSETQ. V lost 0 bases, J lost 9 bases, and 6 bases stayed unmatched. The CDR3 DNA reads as TGCGCCAGCAGCTTGGAAGGGACAGGGGCCGGTGAGCAGTTCTTC. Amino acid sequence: CASSLEGTGAGEQFF.

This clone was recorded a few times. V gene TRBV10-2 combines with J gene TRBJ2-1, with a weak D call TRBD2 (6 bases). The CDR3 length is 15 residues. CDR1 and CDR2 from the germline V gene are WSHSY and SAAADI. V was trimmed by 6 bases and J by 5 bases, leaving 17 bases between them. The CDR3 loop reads CASRGWGEMNNEQFF. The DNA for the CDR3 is TGCGCCAGCAGGGGGTGGGGGGAGATGAACAATGAGCAGTTCTTC.

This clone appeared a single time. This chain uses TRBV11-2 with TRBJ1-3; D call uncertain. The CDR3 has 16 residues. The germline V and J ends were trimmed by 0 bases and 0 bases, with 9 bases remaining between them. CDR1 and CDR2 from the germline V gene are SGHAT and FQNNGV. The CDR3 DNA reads TGTGCCAGCAGCTTAGACAGCGACTTCTCTGGAAACACCATATATTTT. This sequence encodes CASSLDSDFSGNTIYF.

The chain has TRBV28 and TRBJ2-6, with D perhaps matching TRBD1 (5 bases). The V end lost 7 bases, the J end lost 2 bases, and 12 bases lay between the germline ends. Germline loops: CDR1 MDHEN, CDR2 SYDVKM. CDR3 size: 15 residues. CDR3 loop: CASNDQGAGANVLTF. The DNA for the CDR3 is TGTGCCAGCAATGACCAGGGTGCTGGGGCCAACGTCCTGACTTTC.

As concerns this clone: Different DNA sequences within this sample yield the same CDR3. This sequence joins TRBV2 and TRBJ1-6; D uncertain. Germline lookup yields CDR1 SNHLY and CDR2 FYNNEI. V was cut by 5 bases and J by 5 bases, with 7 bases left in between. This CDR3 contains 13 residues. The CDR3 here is CASSPGNNSPLHF. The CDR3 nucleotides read TGTGCCAGCAGTCCAGGCAATAATTCACCCCTCCACTTT.

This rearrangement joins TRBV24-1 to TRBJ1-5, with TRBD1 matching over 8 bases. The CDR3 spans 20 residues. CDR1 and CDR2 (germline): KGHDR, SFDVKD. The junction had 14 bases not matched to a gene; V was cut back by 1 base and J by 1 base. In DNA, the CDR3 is TGTGCCACCAGTGATTTAGCGGATTGGACAGGGAAGGCCAGCAATCAGCCCCAGCATTTT. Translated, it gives CATSDLADWTGKASNQPQHF.

CDR3 residues: CASSLGTRDEKLFF. As DNA, the CDR3 is TGCGCCAGCAGCTTGGGGACCAGGGATGAAAAACTGTTTTTT. The chain combines TRBV5-1 with TRBJ1-4; D possibly corresponds to TRBD1 (5 bases). The germline CDR1 and CDR2 sequences are SGHRS and YFSETQ. The CDR3 loop spans 14 amino acids. The ends were cut back, 0 bases at V and 6 bases at J, with 9 bases in the middle.

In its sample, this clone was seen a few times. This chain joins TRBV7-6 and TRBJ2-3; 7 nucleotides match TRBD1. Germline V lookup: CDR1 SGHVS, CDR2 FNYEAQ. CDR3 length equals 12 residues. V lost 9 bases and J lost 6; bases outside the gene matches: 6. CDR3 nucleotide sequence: TGTGCCAGTAAAACAGGGGAGGATACGCAGTATTTT. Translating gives CASKTGEDTQYF.

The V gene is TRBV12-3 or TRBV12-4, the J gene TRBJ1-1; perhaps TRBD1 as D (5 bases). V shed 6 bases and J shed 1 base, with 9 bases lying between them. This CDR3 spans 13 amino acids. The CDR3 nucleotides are TGTGCCAGCAGAACGACAGAGAACACTGAAGCTTTCTTT. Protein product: CASRTTENTEAFF.

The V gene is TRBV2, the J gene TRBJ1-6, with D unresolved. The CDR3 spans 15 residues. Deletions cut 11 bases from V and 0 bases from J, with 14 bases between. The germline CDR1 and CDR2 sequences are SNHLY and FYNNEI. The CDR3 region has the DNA TGTGCCTCTGGGGAGGCCAGCTCCTATAATTCACCCCTCCACTTT. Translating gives CASGEASSYNSPLHF.

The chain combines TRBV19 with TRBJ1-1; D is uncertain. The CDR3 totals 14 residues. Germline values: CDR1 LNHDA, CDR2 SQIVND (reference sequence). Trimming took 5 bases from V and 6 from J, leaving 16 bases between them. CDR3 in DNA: TGTGCCAGTAGTTACTCGTCGGGGATCGCTGAAGCTTTCTTT. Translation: CASSYSSGIAEAFF.

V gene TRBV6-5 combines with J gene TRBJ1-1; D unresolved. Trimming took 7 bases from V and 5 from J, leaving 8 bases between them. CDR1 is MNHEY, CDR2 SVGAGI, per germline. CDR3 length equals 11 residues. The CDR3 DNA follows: TGTGCCAGCATAGGGAGGACTGAAGCTTTCTTT. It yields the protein CASIGRTEAFF.